This T cell receptor beta chain appears in the sequencing data of a study of cytomegalovirus exposure and HLA in healthy donors. V dropped 0 bases and J dropped 7 bases, with 11 bases sitting between them. The CDR3 length is 13 residues. Germline-derived CDR1 and CDR2 are SGHNT and YYREEE (reference sequence). The PCR used 60 Vbeta and 13 Jbeta primers. Sequencing was performed with immunoSEQ multiplex PCR; in TCRdb, only in-frame clones are kept and a portion is missing. This table has 100,000 to 120,000 clones, more than 65% appearing once. The rearrangement links TRBV5-4 to TRBJ2-7; D unresolved. The sample taken for sequencing was PBMCs. The receptor's source is a man aged 25-45 years in good health and CMV-seropositive. CDR3 sequence (DNA): TGTGCCAGCAGCTTGGGCGGCCTTGAGGAGCAGTACTTC. Its protein product is CASSLGGLEEQYF.